This T cell receptor beta chain was found in a study of yellow fever vaccine responses in identical twins. With respect to this clonotype: Its specificity is unknown.

Whole-study findings and limits: After vaccination, twins' T cell response reportedly seemed partly convergent, partly personalized.

The CDR3 is 19 residues long. The J segment lost 0 bases and the V segment lost 6 bases, leaving 22 bases of the junction unmatched. Germline V CDR1 and CDR2: DFQATT, SNEGSKA (reference sequence). MiXCR, run by TCRdb on the RT-PCR reads, gives a single entry per CDR3 protein. The data contain 13,000 to 15,000 distinct CDR3 sequences, 84% of them singletons. V usage is TRBV20-1 and J usage is TRBJ2-5; 7 bases map to TRBD1. Sequenced material: T cells from blood (PBMCs), unsorted or a sorted subset (not recorded which), taken before or after yellow fever vaccination (not recorded which). The receptor's source is a woman younger than 35 who received the yellow fever vaccine. The CDR3 sequence: CSAENFGSTGPSYQETQYF. DNA for the CDR3: TGCAGTGCAGAAAACTTCGGTTCGACAGGGCCCTCGTACCAAGAGACCCAGTACTTC.